Below are 18 T cell receptor beta chains sequenced from a single sample in a study of cytomegalovirus exposure and HLA in healthy donors. The table came from immunoSEQ multiplex PCR; TCRdb's copy has only in-frame clones and leaves some out. The table lists around 130,000 clones, over 65% of them singletons. Sample: PBMCs. These receptors originate from a woman aged 25 to 39 in good health and CMV-seronegative.

This clone was counted a single time. As DNA, the CDR3 is TGTGCCAGCAGCTTAACGGTGGGCTTAAACAGGGTCAAGGACACTGAAGCTTTCTTT. This translates into CASSLTVGLNRVKDTEAFF. The chain has TRBV7-3 and TRBJ1-1; D might be TRBD1 (6 bases). The germline CDR1 and CDR2 sequences are SGHTA and FQGTGA. V was shortened by 0 bases and J by 3 bases, with 23 bases between the two germline ends. This CDR3 region has 19 residues.

CDR3 bases: TGTGCCAGCAGTTACTCGAGGGGGCCTCACGAGCAGTACTTC. This gives the protein CASSYSRGPHEQYF. The chain is built from TRBV6-5 and TRBJ2-7; TRBD1 agrees at 7 bases. The CDR3 loop spans 14 amino acids. J gave up 5 bases and V 0 bases, and 4 bases lay outside the gene matches. CDR1 is MNHEY, CDR2 SVGAGI, per germline.

The chain employs TRBV5-6 and TRBJ1-5; D gene uncertain. CDR3 length: 15 residues. Trimming shortened V by 7 bases and J by 7 bases, and 21 bases separated the two germline ends. Germline V CDR1 and CDR2: SGHDT, YYEEEE. CDR3 bases: TGTGCCAGCTACAAATCCCGGCCTTCGGGGCAGCCCCAGCATTTT. Translated: CASYKSRPSGQPQHF.

DNA of the CDR3: TGTGCCATCAGTGGCGGAAGACAAGAGACCCAGTACTTC. It specifies CAISGGRQETQYF. The chain has TRBV10-3 and TRBJ2-5; D is unresolved. This CDR3 comprises 13 residues. Germline CDR1 ENHRY, CDR2 SYGVKD. The V and J ends lost 4 bases and 2 bases respectively, with 8 bases between them.

The chain is built from TRBV9 and TRBJ1-6; a possible D gene is TRBD1 (6 bases). Germline values: CDR1 SGDLS, CDR2 YYNGEE. The CDR3 covers 17 residues. V dropped 4 bases and J dropped 0 bases, with 14 bases sitting between them. The CDR3 sequence is CASSPHRENSYNSPLHF. DNA of the CDR3: TGTGCCAGCAGCCCCCACAGGGAGAACTCCTATAATTCACCCCTCCACTTT.

This clone was recorded once. This chain joins TRBV5-8 and TRBJ1-5; D is unresolved. V lost 4 bases and J lost 4, with 6 bases in between. The CDR3 sequence is 12 residues long. Germline V gives CDR1 SGHTS, CDR2 YDEGEE. CDR3 sequence: CASSRYNQPQHF. The CDR3 coding sequence is TGTGCCAGCAGCCGCTATAATCAGCCCCAGCATTTT.

The chain is built from TRBV5-4 and TRBJ1-2; 8 nucleotides agree with TRBD1. Germline CDR1 and CDR2: SGHNT and YYREEE (reference sequence). The CDR3 extends over 15 amino acids. V was pared by 0 bases and J by 6 bases, with 7 bases of the junction left unmatched. Written as DNA, the CDR3 is TGTGCCAGCAGCTTGGATCGGACAGGGAGTGATGGCTACACCTTC. Its translation: CASSLDRTGSDGYTF. Supplemented by reference TRBV5-4 and TRBJ1-2, the full variable domain reads ETGVTQSPTHLIKTRGQQVTLRCSSQSGHNTVSWYQQALGQGPQFIFQYYREEENGRGNFPPRFSGLQFPNYSSELNVNALELDDSALYLCASSLDRTGSDGYTFGSGTRLTVV.

V gene TRBV5-4 combines with J gene TRBJ1-2; TRBD1 aligns across 7 bases. The V gene's germline CDR1 is SGHNT and CDR2 YYREEE (reference sequence). V lost 3 bases and J lost 0; bases outside the gene matches: 5. This CDR3 has 15 amino acids. The CDR3 loop is CASSSPGQANYGYTF. The CDR3 nucleotides are TGTGCCAGCAGCTCCCCCGGACAGGCTAACTATGGCTACACCTTC.

V gene TRBV7-3 combines with J gene TRBJ2-7; weak D call: TRBD1 (6 bases). With 2 bases removed from V and 1 base from J, the gap between germline ends came to 12 bases. There are 15 residues in the CDR3. The germline V gene encodes CDR1 SGHTA and CDR2 FQGTGA. The CDR3 coding sequence is TGTGCCAGCAGCTTAGATGGCAGGGGTTCCTACGAGCAGTACTTC. Its translation: CASSLDGRGSYEQYF.

V usage is TRBV6-4 and J usage is TRBJ2-5, with D perhaps matching TRBD1 (5 bases). V was cut by 0 bases and J by 13 bases, with 15 bases left in between. Per germline, CDR1 MRHNA and CDR2 SNTAGT. The CDR3 is made up of 13 amino acids. CDR3: CASSDSNRGRRYF. The CDR3 nucleotides read TGTGCCAGCAGTGACTCGAATAGGGGCAGACGGTACTTC.

The chain links TRBV14 to TRBJ2-1; 8 bases map to TRBD1. J gave up 5 bases and V 6 bases, and 3 bases lay outside the gene matches. Per the germline V gene, CDR1 is SGHDN and CDR2 is FVKESK. The CDR3 loop spans 13 amino acids. The CDR3 region has the DNA TGTGCCAGCAGACCGACAGGGGACAATGAGCAGTTCTTC. It translates to CASRPTGDNEQFF.

This clone showed up just once. The CDR3 DNA reads TGTGCCAGCAGTGTTAGTCCAGATACGCAGTATTTT. The encoded protein is CASSVSPDTQYF. This rearrangement joins TRBV2 to TRBJ2-3; D not certain. V gave up 4 bases and J gave up 4 bases, with 6 bases separating them. CDR1 is SNHLY and CDR2 is FYNNEI in the germline V gene. The CDR3 covers 12 residues. The whole variable domain, filled in from reference TRBV2 and TRBJ2-3, reads EPEVTQTPSHQVTQMGQEVILRCVPISNHLYFYWYRQILGQKVEFLVSFYNNEISEKSEIFDDQFSVERPDGSNFTLKIRSTKLEDSAMYFCASSVSPDTQYFGPGTRLTVL.

This clone appeared once. This sequence joins TRBV9 and TRBJ2-3; 11 bases match TRBD2. The CDR3 loop spans 16 amino acids. Germline V gene sequence: CDR1 SGDLS, CDR2 YYNGEE. V trimming: 4 bases; J trimming: 0 bases; junction bases outside the gene matches: 4. This CDR3 is CASSPRTSGSTDTQYF. The CDR3 region has the DNA TGTGCCAGCAGCCCTCGGACTAGCGGGAGCACAGATACGCAGTATTTT. The full variable domain, rest sourced from reference TRBV9 and TRBJ2-3, is DSGVTQTPKHLITATGQRVTLRCSPRSGDLSVYWYQQSLDQGLQFLIQYYNGEERAKGNILERFSAQQFPDLHSELNLSSLELGDSALYFCASSPRTSGSTDTQYFGPGTRLTVL.

The chain carries TRBV5-1 and TRBJ2-3; a possible D gene is TRBD2 (7 bases). The ends were cut back, 1 base at V and 4 bases at J, with 13 bases in the middle. Germline assignment: CDR1 SGHRS and CDR2 YFSETQ. The CDR3 length is 15 residues. The CDR3 sequence: CASSLTGGLADTQYF. The CDR3 bases are TGCGCCAGCAGCTTGACGGGGGGCCTGGCAGATACGCAGTATTTT.

The chain recombines TRBV7-2 with TRBJ2-3; D is perhaps TRBD2 (6 bases). CDR3 length equals 16 residues. Looked up from germline, CDR1 is SGHTA and CDR2 is FQGNSA. The ends were cut back, 6 bases at V and 0 bases at J, with 16 bases in the middle. DNA for the CDR3: TGTGCCAGCAGGTCATCAGCGGGTAGAAGCACAGATACGCAGTATTTT. Residues: CASRSSAGRSTDTQYF. Looking up the rest from reference TRBV7-2 and TRBJ2-3 gives the full variable domain: GAGVSQSPSNKVTEKGKDVELRCDPISGHTALYWYRQSLGQGLEFLIYFQGNSAPDKSGLPSDRFSAERTGGSVSTLTIQRTQQEDSAVYLCASRSSAGRSTDTQYFGPGTRLTVL.

This chain uses TRBV7-8 with TRBJ2-1; tentatively, D is TRBD2 (5 bases). V lost 6 bases and J 2 bases, leaving 14 bases between the germline ends. The V gene's germline CDR1 is SGHVS and CDR2 FQNEAQ. The CDR3 runs 15 residues. CDR3 sequence reads: CASSSGSLTYNEQFF. In DNA, the CDR3 is TGTGCCAGCAGTTCGGGGTCGTTAACCTACAATGAGCAGTTCTTC.

V and J are TRBV25-1 and TRBJ1-2; tentatively, D is TRBD1 (6 bases). With 9 bases removed from V and 1 base from J, the gap between germline ends came to 12 bases. The CDR3 is 13 residues long. Germline values: CDR1 MGHDK, CDR2 SYGVNS. The CDR3 region has the DNA TGTGCCAGTTGGGGACAATATAACTATGGCTACACCTTC. Its protein product is CASWGQYNYGYTF.

The chain joins TRBV2 to TRBJ2-3; maybe TRBD1 (6 bases). The germline V and J ends were trimmed by 0 bases and 0 bases, with 13 bases remaining between them. From germline, CDR1 is SNHLY and CDR2 FYNNEI. CDR3 size: 17 residues. CDR3 region: CASSEAGTSPSTDTQYF. The CDR3 region has the DNA TGTGCCAGCAGTGAAGCCGGGACATCCCCCAGCACAGATACGCAGTATTTT.